This is a list of T cell receptor beta chains from one sample in a study of blood T cell repertoires in COVID-19. Measured with immunoSEQ multiplex PCR; TCRdb has only the in-frame clones, and not every one. This sample has roughly 100,000 clones, with 87% found just once. Sequenced material: peripheral blood. These TCRs come from a man aged 50-60 years with acute or convalescent COVID-19. CDR3s include the opening cysteine and the closing phenylalanine or tryptophan. Fields, in order: V gene, J gene, D gene, clone size, CDR3 DNA, CDR3 protein. A D gene is named only where the DNA matches it firmly. Rows may omit the clone size; those that give it use once, few, many or a size class.

TRBV7-8	TRBJ2-5	TRBD1	few	TGTGCCAGCAGCTTAGGACAGGGGGTGACAGAGACCCAGTACTTC	CASSLGQGVTETQYF
TRBV7-6	TRBJ1-6	.	.	TGTGCCAGCAGCCCCGGCAGGGGCAGCTCCTATAATTCACCCCTCCACTTT	CASSPGRGSSYNSPLHF
TRBV7-9	TRBJ2-5	.	.	TGTGCCAGCAGCACCTCAGGGTTTCAAGAGACCCAGTACTTC	CASSTSGFQETQYF
TRBV18	TRBJ1-1	.	.	TGTGCCAGCTCACGTACAGGGATCCCTGAAGCTTTCTTT	CASSRTGIPEAFF
TRBV7-8	TRBJ2-7	TRBD1	.	TGTGCCAGCACACCTTTAGGGACAGGGAAATACGAGCAGTACTTC	CASTPLGTGKYEQYF
TRBV4-1	TRBJ2-3	.	.	TGCGCCAGCAGCCAAGTCTCCACCGGGGGTAGCACAGATACGCAGTATTTT	CASSQVSTGGSTDTQYF
TRBV4-1	TRBJ2-3	TRBD2	.	TGCGCCAGCAGCCAAGCGGGAGGGCCCACAGATACGCAGTATTTT	CASSQAGGPTDTQYF
TRBV6-5	TRBJ1-5	.	.	TGTGCCAGCAGAAACAGGGAGGGACAGCCCCAGCATTTT	CASRNREGQPQHF
TRBV6-8	TRBJ1-3	TRBD1	.	TGTGCCAGCACGGGACAGGGGCTTCGAAACACCATATATTTT	CASTGQGLRNTIYF
TRBV7-6	TRBJ1-1	.	.	TGTGCCGTCGGGCGGGATCAAGGTACTGAAGCTTTCTTT	CAVGRDQGTEAFF
TRBV12-5	TRBJ2-3	.	once	TGTGCTAGTGGTTTCGGTGTCACAGATACGCAGTATTTT	CASGFGVTDTQYF
TRBV7-9	TRBJ2-7	.	.	TGTGCCAGCAGCTTAGAGGGACATAACTACGAGCAGTACTTC	CASSLEGHNYEQYF
TRBV6-1	TRBJ2-1	.	.	TGTGCCAGCAGTGAAGGGGGGGGGCCTTGGAATGAGCAGTTCTTC	CASSEGGGPWNEQFF
TRBV7-9	TRBJ2-1	TRBD2	few	TGTGCCAGCAGCTTAGCAGGAGCGGGGGACAATGAGCAGTTCTTC	CASSLAGAGDNEQFF
TRBV9	TRBJ1-1	.	.	TGTGCCAGCAGCGTAGGAGGGCGGGAGGGTGAAGCTTTCTTT	CASSVGGREGEAFF
TRBV5-4	TRBJ2-7	TRBD1	.	TGTGCCAGCAGCTCTCGAACCGGGACAGGGGTGGGGGCATACTACGAGCAGTACTTC	CASSSRTGTGVGAYYEQYF
TRBV28	TRBJ2-7	.	.	TGTGCCAGCCAGGGGCAGCCGGACGAGCAGTACTTC	CASQGQPDEQYF
TRBV12-3/TRBV12-4	TRBJ1-2	.	.	TGTGCCAGCACCCGAGAGGGATTCTATGGCTACACCTTC	CASTREGFYGYTF
TRBV3-1/TRBV3-2	TRBJ1-2	.	.	TGTGCCAGCAATACAGGAAACTATGGCTACACCTTC	CASNTGNYGYTF
TRBV7-2	TRBJ2-2	.	.	TGTGCCAGCAGCTTAGCGCAGGCAGACGGGGAGCTGTTTTTT	CASSLAQADGELFF
TRBV10-1	TRBJ2-3	.	.	TGCGCCAGCAGTGAGTCAGGCGGGATACTGGGGTATACGCAGTATTTT	CASSESGGILGYTQYF
TRBV6-5	TRBJ2-3	.	.	TGTGCCAGCAGCGGTGGCGGGGCAAGGGATACGCAGTATTTT	CASSGGGARDTQYF
TRBV5-4	TRBJ2-7	TRBD2	.	TGTGCCAGCAGCCTGCCATTAGCGGGAGCCGAGCAGTACTTC	CASSLPLAGAEQYF
TRBV20-1	TRBJ2-7	TRBD2	.	TGCAGTGCTAGTGTCGCGGGGGACGAGCAGTACTTC	CSASVAGDEQYF
TRBV6-5	TRBJ2-7	.	.	TGTGCCAGCAGTCTACTATTTAGTAGCTACGAGCAGTACTTC	CASSLLFSSYEQYF
TRBV3-1/TRBV3-2	TRBJ2-1	TRBD2	.	TGTGCCAGCAGCCAAGAAACTAGCGGGAATCCCTACAATGAGCAGTTCTTC	CASSQETSGNPYNEQFF
TRBV4-1	TRBJ2-2	TRBD1	.	TGCGCCAGCAGCCAAGAACAGGGACAGGGTTTTACCGGGGAGCTGTTTTTT	CASSQEQGQGFTGELFF
TRBV5-1	TRBJ1-4	.	.	TGCGCCAGCAGCTTGGGACATTCCGAAGAAAAACTGTTTTTT	CASSLGHSEEKLFF
TRBV6-5	TRBJ2-4	.	.	TGTGCCAGCAGCGACCAGGGGGCCAAAAACATTCAGTACTTC	CASSDQGAKNIQYF
TRBV5-6	TRBJ2-3	.	.	TGTGCCAGCAGCTTACCGGGACTTAGCACAGATACGCAGTATTTT	CASSLPGLSTDTQYF
TRBV6-5	TRBJ2-7	TRBD1	.	TGTGCCAGCAGGGGGACAGGGGGACTTTACGAGCAGTACTTC	CASRGTGGLYEQYF
TRBV5-4	TRBJ1-3	TRBD1	.	TGTGCCAGCAGCTGGGGACAGCAAGACTCTGGAAACACCATATATTTT	CASSWGQQDSGNTIYF
TRBV7-9	TRBJ2-3	TRBD1	.	TGTGCCAGCAGCTTTGGACAGGGCCAGGCAGATACGCAGTATTTT	CASSFGQGQADTQYF
TRBV4-1	TRBJ1-2	.	.	TGCGCCAGCAGCCAAGACCCCCAGGGGTGGGTCTATGGCTACACCTTC	CASSQDPQGWVYGYTF
TRBV9	TRBJ2-2	TRBD1	.	TGTGCCAGCAGCGTAGGTGGGGACAGGGTGACCGGGGAGCTGTTTTTT	CASSVGGDRVTGELFF
TRBV29-1	TRBJ2-7	TRBD1	.	TGCAGCGTTGCTGGACAGGGAAACACCTACGAGCAGTACTTC	CSVAGQGNTYEQYF
TRBV5-8	TRBJ2-2	.	.	TGTGCCAGCAGCTCGAGGAGAGGCGGGGAGCTGTTTTTT	CASSSRRGGELFF
TRBV11-2	TRBJ2-7	.	.	TGTGCCAGCAGCTCTTTGACAGGAATCGCCTACGAGCAGTACTTC	CASSSLTGIAYEQYF
TRBV2	TRBJ2-3	.	.	TGTGCCAGCAGTGAAGCGCTTCTAGGGGCCTATACGCAGTATTTT	CASSEALLGAYTQYF
TRBV4-1	TRBJ2-5	.	.	TGCGCCCACCCCCTGGGACTCAACCAAGAGACCCAGTACTTC	CAHPLGLNQETQYF
TRBV2	TRBJ1-6	.	.	TGTGCCAGCAGTGAGGCGGGGAGTCGGTCACCCCTCCACTTT	CASSEAGSRSPLHF
TRBV6-5	TRBJ1-5	.	.	TGTGCCAGCACCCGGTACAGGGATCAGCCCCAGCATTTT	CASTRYRDQPQHF
TRBV10-3	TRBJ2-1	TRBD2	.	TGTGCCATCAGTGTAACGGCTAGCGGGAGTGGTAATGAGCAGTTCTTC	CAISVTASGSGNEQFF
TRBV6-4	TRBJ2-1	TRBD2	.	TGTGCCAGCAGTGCCGTAGCCCGCGGGAGTTCCTACAATGAGCAGTTCTTC	CASSAVARGSSYNEQFF
TRBV4-1	TRBJ2-1	.	.	TGCGCCAGCAGCCGACAGGCTAACAATGAGCAGTTCTTC	CASSRQANNEQFF
TRBV9	TRBJ2-3	.	.	TGTGCCAGCAGAGACGTCGGTAGCGGCACAGATACGCAGTATTTT	CASRDVGSGTDTQYF
TRBV19	TRBJ2-1	TRBD2	.	TGTGCCACTAAGGAGGCTAGCGGGAGAGTGGGTGAGCAGTTCTTC	CATKEASGRVGEQFF
TRBV28	TRBJ2-1	.	.	TGTGCCAGCACTAAGGGGCGGGACGAATTCGATGAGCAGTTCTTC	CASTKGRDEFDEQFF
TRBV12-3/TRBV12-4	TRBJ2-3	.	.	TGTGCCAGCAGTCCGCGGGACCATACGCAGTATTTT	CASSPRDHTQYF
TRBV4-1	TRBJ2-1	TRBD2	.	TGCGCCAGCAGCCCCCATCCAGCAGCGGGAGGTCACAATGAGCAGTTCTTC	CASSPHPAAGGHNEQFF
TRBV3-1/TRBV3-2	TRBJ2-7	.	.	TGTGCCAGCAGCCAAGATCATGAGACCTACGAGCAGTACTTC	CASSQDHETYEQYF
TRBV5-1	TRBJ2-7	.	.	TGCGCCAGCAGCTTGGAGGGGCAGGGCAAGTACTTC	CASSLEGQGKYF
TRBV20-1	TRBJ2-1	TRBD2	few	TGCAGTGCTAGTGCCCCGGGACTAGCGAGGAATGAGCAGTTCTTC	CSASAPGLARNEQFF